This T cell receptor beta chain appears in the sequencing data of a study of T cell clusters in autoimmune cytopenias. TRB rearrangements were amplified by touch-down multiplex PCR with mixed TRB-A/B primers. TCRdb processed the multiplex PCR reads again and assigns one entry to each CDR3 protein, with no DNA. The sample includes about 5,600 distinct CDR3 sequences. Germline loops: CDR1 SGHNT, CDR2 YENEEA. The CDR3 spans 18 residues. About 37,500 genome equivalents of blood DNA were amplified for TRB. These same data were also listed under a study on T cell repertoires in aging, cancer and after chemotherapy.

The material sequenced was peripheral blood. The rearrangement uses TRBV11-3 and TRBJ1-1; TCRdb proposes TRBD1, but this gene call is untestable without DNA. The TCR sequence derives from a human donor in good health. The CDR3 spells CASSRIGNPGHQNTEAFF.